This T cell receptor (beta chain) was sequenced in a study of shared clonotypes between healthy human individuals. The data were produced by immunoSEQ multiplex PCR, yet TCRdb's version contains in-frame clones alone and is incomplete. This sample has millions of clones, with approximately 90% found just once. Specimen: naive CD4+ T cells sorted from blood. This sample's subset: CD45RA+ positively selected. The receptor's source is a young man in good health.

CDR3 DNA sequence: TGCGCCAGCAGGCGTAGCGGGGGTTTAGAGACCCAGTACTTC. This gives the protein CASRRSGGLETQYF. The chain couples TRBV5-1 to TRBJ2-5; 9 nucleotides line up with TRBD2. The length of the CDR3 is 14 residues. Trimming took 5 bases from V and 4 from J; bases not matched to a gene: 6. CDR1 is SGHRS, CDR2 YFSETQ, per germline.